The 22 T cell receptor beta chains listed next were all sequenced from one sample in a study of Graves' ophthalmopathy and Graves' hyperthyroidism. Using RNA transcripts, the TCR beta CDR3 regions were amplified. First-round RT-PCR used HTBI primers; second-round multiplex PCR followed. TCRdb fed the multiplex PCR reads into MiXCR, producing one record per CDR3 protein. The table has 200,000 to 300,000 distinct CDR3 sequences, around 45% seen once; the top ten hold around 47%. Sequencing was carried out using peripheral blood. These TCRs come from an adult man with Graves' ophthalmopathy.

V gene TRBV7-2 combines with J gene TRBJ1-2; no definite D call. Per the germline V gene, CDR1 is SGHTA and CDR2 is FQGNSA. V shed 0 bases and J shed 3 bases, with 11 bases lying between them. This CDR3 contains 15 residues. The CDR3 nucleotides are TGTGCCAGCAGCTTAGCGTCGGCAGGTCACTATGGCTACACCTTC. Its protein is CASSLASAGHYGYTF.

J is TRBJ2-7 and V is TRBV7-2, with a tentative D call TRBD1 (6 bases). This CDR3 spans 15 amino acids. Trimming left V 5 bases short and J 2 bases short, with 16 bases between. CDR1 is SGHTA, CDR2 FQGNSA, per germline. The CDR3 coding sequence is TGTGCCAGCAGCCGCTACAGGGCCACGGCCTACGAGCAGTACTTC. Its protein is CASSRYRATAYEQYF. The entire variable domain, with the rest obtained from reference TRBV7-2 and TRBJ2-7, is as follows: GAGVSQSPSNKVTEKGKDVELRCDPISGHTALYWYRQSLGQGLEFLIYFQGNSAPDKSGLPSDRFSAERTGGSVSTLTIQRTQQEDSAVYLCASSRYRATAYEQYFGPGTRLTVT.

The rearrangement links TRBV20-1 to TRBJ1-5; the D is unclear. Germline CDR1 DFQATT, CDR2 SNEGSKA (reference sequence). The CDR3 loop spans 12 amino acids. The ends were cut back, 5 bases at V and 2 bases at J, with 7 bases in the middle. The CDR3 sequence: CSAPLGNQPQHF. For the CDR3, the DNA is TGCAGTGCTCCCCTTGGCAATCAGCCCCAGCATTTT.

The chain joins TRBV10-3 to TRBJ2-2, with a tentative D call TRBD2 (6 bases). CDR1 is ENHRY and CDR2 is SYGVKD in the germline V gene. V gave up 8 bases and J gave up 0 bases, with 13 bases separating them. The CDR3 is 15 residues long. DNA of the CDR3: TGTGCCATCGGAGGGACGTTCGCGAACACCGGGGAGCTGTTTTTT. It specifies CAIGGTFANTGELFF.

V and J are TRBV6-2 or TRBV6-3 and TRBJ1-6; 10 bases match TRBD1. This CDR3 contains 15 residues. From germline, CDR1 is MNHEY and CDR2 SVGEGT. The V and J ends lost 2 bases and 7 bases, in that order; junction bases with no gene match: 2. The CDR3 spells CASSYRGQGNSPLHF. CDR3 DNA: TGTGCCAGCAGTTACAGGGGACAGGGGAATTCACCCCTCCACTTT.

V and J are TRBV24-1 and TRBJ2-3; D unclear. V lost 4 bases and J 4 bases, leaving 14 bases between the germline ends. The CDR3 runs 15 residues. Germline CDR1 is KGHDR and CDR2 is SFDVKD. The CDR3 bases are TGTGCCACCAGTGACGATTTTCGTGACCCAGATACGCAGTATTTT. Translation gives CATSDDFRDPDTQYF.

The CDR3 sequence is CASSLAMSIETQYF. The CDR3 DNA reads TGTGCCAGCAGCTTGGCTATGTCGATTGAGACCCAGTACTTC. The chain is built from TRBV7-2 and TRBJ2-5; no definite D call. Germline CDR1 SGHTA, CDR2 FQGNSA. CDR3 length equals 14 residues. Trimming took 3 bases from V and 5 from J, leaving 13 bases between them.

This rearrangement joins TRBV9 to TRBJ1-6; no clear D. CDR3 length: 14 residues. CDR1 is SGDLS, CDR2 YYNGEE, per germline. Trimming took off 0 bases at V and 8 bases at J, with 9 bases between the two ends. The CDR3 nucleotides are TGTGCCAGCAGCGTAGAGGTAAAGGATTCACCCCTCCACTTT. Translated: CASSVEVKDSPLHF.

This chain joins TRBV15 and TRBJ2-7, with 7 bases matching TRBD1. Germline lookup yields CDR1 LNHNV and CDR2 YYDKDF (reference sequence). V shed 0 bases and J 5 bases; nucleotides not matched to a gene: 7. The CDR3 sequence is 15 residues long. The CDR3 DNA follows: TGTGCCACCAGCAGAGAGCCCAGGCAGGGGGACGAGCAGTACTTC. It yields the protein CATSREPRQGDEQYF.

This clonotype was detected a few times. The rearrangement uses TRBV19 and TRBJ1-3; D might be TRBD1 (6 bases). Germline V gene sequence: CDR1 LNHDA, CDR2 SQIVND (reference sequence). The germline V and J ends were trimmed by 7 bases and 0 bases, with 16 bases remaining between them. The CDR3 loop spans 16 amino acids. The DNA for the CDR3 is TGTGCCAGTATTTCGACAGGAGCCTTCTCTGGAAACACCATATATTTT. Encoded protein: CASISTGAFSGNTIYF.

This clonotype was seen a handful of times. The V gene is TRBV7-6, the J gene TRBJ1-5; 8 bases fit TRBD1. CDR3 length: 19 amino acids. Losses at the gene ends were 5 bases for V and 1 base for J; bases not matched to a gene: 16. Germline loops: CDR1 SGHVS, CDR2 FNYEAQ. CDR3 sequence reads: CASSLRGQGAGGSNQPQHF. CDR3 bases: TGTGCCAGCAGCCTCCGCGGGCAGGGGGCCGGGGGCAGCAATCAGCCCCAGCATTTT.

The genes are TRBV19 and TRBJ1-6; 8 positions match TRBD1. Germline assignment: CDR1 LNHDA and CDR2 SQIVND (reference sequence). V dropped 6 bases and J dropped 8; count of bases not matched to a gene: 18. The CDR3 covers 18 residues. As DNA, the CDR3 is TGTGCCAGTAGCCCTCGGCGGACAGGGTGGAGTCTAGATTCACCCCTCCACTTT. Its translation is CASSPRRTGWSLDSPLHF. The whole variable domain, remainder taken from reference TRBV19 and TRBJ1-6, is DGGITQSPKYLFRKEGQNVTLSCEQNLNHDAMYWYRQDPGQGLRLIYYSQIVNDFQKGDIAEGYSVSREKKESFPLTVTSAQKNPTAFYLCASSPRRTGWSLDSPLHFGNGTRLTVT.

The chain combines TRBV19 with TRBJ2-7; weak D call: TRBD1 (5 bases). Per the germline V gene, CDR1 is LNHDA and CDR2 is SQIVND (reference sequence). Trimming took 6 bases from V and 1 from J, leaving 10 bases between them. The CDR3 has 13 amino acids. The DNA of the CDR3 is TGTGCCAGTAGGCCCCAGGGATCCTACGAGCAGTACTTC. It specifies CASRPQGSYEQYF.

This sequence joins TRBV19 and TRBJ1-3; D gene unclear. Trimming took 9 bases from V and 5 from J, leaving 17 bases between them. The CDR3 totals 14 residues. CDR1 and CDR2 from the germline V gene are LNHDA and SQIVND (reference sequence). DNA for the CDR3: TGTGCCAGCAGTTTGGGTGGAATGCGAAACACCATATATTTT. Its protein product is CASSLGGMRNTIYF.

On this clonotype: At one end, the junction sequence differs from germline, possibly due to a read error. The chain couples TRBV7-8 to TRBJ1-2; TRBD1 is a possible D gene (5 bases). The CDR3 spans 17 residues. CDR1 and CDR2 (germline): SGHVS, FQNEAQ. CDR3 DNA: TGCGCCAGCAGCCAAGATAGTAGGAACAGGAATAACTATGGCTACACCTTC. It specifies CASSQDSRNRNNYGYTF.

V usage is TRBV10-2 and J usage is TRBJ2-6, with no clear D. CDR1 and CDR2 (germline): WSHSY, SAAADI. Between the trimmed V and J ends, which lost 0 bases and 4 bases, there was a span of 4 bases. The CDR3 is 14 amino acids. CDR3 in DNA: TGCGCCAGCAGTGAGTCTAGCGGGGCCAACGTCCTGACTTTC. Its translation: CASSESSGANVLTF.

This clonotype was detected once. A read error may explain this, as a much larger clone is one base away. The chain links TRBV2 to TRBJ1-4, with D uncertain. The CDR3 contains 12 residues. Germline assignment: CDR1 SNHLY and CDR2 FYNNEI. DNA for the CDR3: TGTGCCAGCAGTGGTGAACAAGAAAAACTGCTTTTT. Encoded protein: CASSGEQEKLLF.

Turning to this clonotype: The junction does not match germline at one end; this may be a read error. The chain has TRBV7-3 and TRBJ1-1; the D is unclear. The CDR3 has 16 residues. CDR1 and CDR2 (germline): SGHTA, FQGTGA. The CDR3 DNA sequence: TGCGCCAGCAGGCAAGACGAAGGGAGGGAGCAAAATCGAGCTTTCTTT. It codes for CASRQDEGREQNRAFF.

This rearrangement joins TRBV4-1 to TRBJ1-5, with D hard to call. Germline-derived CDR1 and CDR2 are MGHRA and YSYEKL. Trimming cost V 4 bases and J 0 bases, with 10 bases left between them. The CDR3 is 15 amino acids. The CDR3 sequence: CASSPRGNSNQPQHF. CDR3 bases: TGCGCCAGCAGCCCCCGAGGGAATAGCAATCAGCCCCAGCATTTT.

The genes are TRBV2 and TRBJ2-7; 12 nucleotides agree with TRBD1. With 6 bases clipped from V and 8 bases from J, the junction kept 17 bases outside the gene matches. This CDR3 is 17 amino acids long. The V gene's germline CDR1 is SNHLY and CDR2 FYNNEI. The CDR3 nucleotides read TGTGCCAGCAGCGGGGGGACAGGGGGCTTTTCTCGGGGCAAGCAGTACTTC. Translated, it gives CASSGGTGGFSRGKQYF.

This clonotype was seen just once. The chain has TRBV6-5 and TRBJ2-2; 10 nucleotides align to TRBD2. The trim removed 5 bases at V and 6 bases at J, leaving 12 bases unmatched. In germline, CDR1 is MNHEY, CDR2 SVGAGI. The CDR3 contains 17 residues. The CDR3 region has the DNA TGTGCCAGCAGTGAAATTCCTAGCGGGAGTGTATCCGGGGAGCTGTTTTTT. Amino acid sequence: CASSEIPSGSVSGELFF.

In its sample, this clonotype was seen a few times. J is TRBJ1-1 and V is TRBV29-1, with 11 bases fitting TRBD1. Germline lookup yields CDR1 SQVTM and CDR2 ANQGSEA. The CDR3 is 15 residues long. The V segment lost 5 bases and the J segment 0 bases; nucleotides outside the gene matches: 5. In DNA form, the CDR3 reads TGCAGCGTTCCAGGACAGGGGGCCATGAACACTGAAGCTTTCTTT. Translated: CSVPGQGAMNTEAFF.